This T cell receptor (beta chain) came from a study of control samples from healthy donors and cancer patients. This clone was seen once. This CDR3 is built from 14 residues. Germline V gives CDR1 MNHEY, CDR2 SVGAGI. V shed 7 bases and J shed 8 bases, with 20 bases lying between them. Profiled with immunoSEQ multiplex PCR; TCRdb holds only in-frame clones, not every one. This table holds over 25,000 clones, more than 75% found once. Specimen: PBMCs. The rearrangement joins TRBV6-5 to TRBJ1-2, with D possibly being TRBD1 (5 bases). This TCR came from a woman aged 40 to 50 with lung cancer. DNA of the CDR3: TGTGCCAGCACCTCAATGTCGGGGCGCGGGGGCTACACCTTC. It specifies CASTSMSGRGGYTF.